These T cell receptor beta chains were read from a single sample in a study of T cell repertoires in cytomegalovirus infection. These receptors' targets are unknown. TCRdb ran MiXCR on the reads and lists one entry per CDR3 protein. Of 100,000 to 150,000 distinct CDR3 sequences in the sample, roughly a third are singletons; the top ten hold around three fifths. The source material was CD8+ T cells from cultured PBMCs, sampled from culture after CMV antigen stimulation. The receptors were sampled from a human donor in good health (CMV status not recorded). Some clones in this sample may be carry-over from other donors' samples. CDR3s include the opening cysteine and the closing phenylalanine or tryptophan. D genes are given only for firm matches. Clone size is not always given. Where it is, it says once, few, many or a class for expanded clones.

J | size | length | D | V | DNA | CDR3
TRBJ2-2 | few | 13 | - | TRBV27 | TGTGCCAGCAGTTTAGGATACACCGGGGAGCTGTTTTTT | CASSLGYTGELFF
TRBJ2-3 | - | 12 | TRBD1 | TRBV20-1 | TGCAGTGCTTTGGGACAGGGGAATACGCAGTATTTT | CSALGQGNTQYF
TRBJ1-1 | few | 13 | - | TRBV7-8 | TGTGCCAGCAGAATGGGGGGGGACACTGAAGCTTTCTTT | CASRMGGDTEAFF
TRBJ1-5 | - | 16 | TRBD1 | TRBV7-9 | TGTGCCAGCAGCAATACGGGACAGGGGGCGGGTCAGCCCCAGCATTTT | CASSNTGQGAGQPQHF
TRBJ1-1 | - | 14 | TRBD1 | TRBV3-1 | TGTGCCAGCAGCCAAGTGGGACAGGGTGGGGAAGCTTTCTTT | CASSQVGQGGEAFF
TRBJ2-7 | few | 14 | - | TRBV6-6 | TGTGCCAGCAGTTACGCCGTTAGAGGTTACGAGCAGTACTTC | CASSYAVRGYEQYF
TRBJ2-5 | - | 13 | - | TRBV7-6 | TGTGCCAGCAGCTTACAGGGTCCGGAGACCCAGTACTTC | CASSLQGPETQYF
TRBJ1-4 | - | 16 | - | TRBV7-2 | TGTGCCAGCAGCTTAGGCAATCAGGGACCTAATGAAAAACTGTTTTTT | CASSLGNQGPNEKLFF
TRBJ1-2 | once | 16 | TRBD1 | TRBV2 | TGTGCCAGCAGTCCCTCCTTGACAGGGGGCGACTATGGCTACACCTTC | CASSPSLTGGDYGYTF
TRBJ1-5 | - | 14 | - | TRBV19 | TGTGCCAGTCGCAGGGGTTATAGCAATCAGCCCCAGCATTTT | CASRRGYSNQPQHF
TRBJ2-3 | many | 16 | TRBD2 | TRBV7-2 | TGTGCCAGCAGCTTAGACTACGGGGGGGACACAGATACGCAGTATTTT | CASSLDYGGDTDTQYF
TRBJ1-1 | - | 14 | - | TRBV9 | TGTGCCAGCAGCGTAACCTATTGGAACACTGAAGCTTTCTTT | CASSVTYWNTEAFF
TRBJ1-6 | medium-sized | 14 | - | TRBV6-5 | TGTGCCAGCAGTTACTCGACAGGCAATTCACCCCTCCACTTT | CASSYSTGNSPLHF
TRBJ1-5 | - | 14 | - | TRBV7-6 | TGTGCCAGCAGCTTAGCGGGGTTCAATCAGCCCCAGCATTTT | CASSLAGFNQPQHF
TRBJ2-1 | - | 17 | - | TRBV4-1 | TGCGCCAGCAGCCAATCTTACGGACAGTTAACGGGAAATGAGCAGTTCTTC | CASSQSYGQLTGNEQFF
TRBJ1-2 | - | 14 | - | TRBV20-1 | TGCAGTGCCAAACATAGCGACAGCAACTATGGCTACACCTTC | CSAKHSDSNYGYTF
TRBJ1-5 | once | 13 | - | TRBV19 | TGTGCCAGTGACGACAGAGGACGGCAGCCCCAGCATTTT | CASDDRGRQPQHF
TRBJ2-5 | - | 16 | TRBD1 | TRBV11-2 | TGTGCCAGCAGCTTGGACCACGGGACAGGCCAAGAGACCCAGTACTTC | CASSLDHGTGQETQYF
TRBJ1-1 | few | 11 | - | TRBV27 | TGTGCCAGCGGTGGAGGCACTGAAGCTTTCTTT | CASGGGTEAFF
TRBJ1-1 | - | 13 | - | TRBV12-3/TRBV12-4 | TGTGCCAGCAGTTGGGCACCGAACACTGAAGCTTTCTTT | CASSWAPNTEAFF
TRBJ2-5 | - | 15 | TRBD2 | TRBV5-1 | TGCGCCAGCAGCGTCTCAACTAGCGGGTTAGAGACCCAGTACTTC | CASSVSTSGLETQYF
TRBJ2-7 | - | 13 | - | TRBV28 | TGTGCCAGCAGTTTGCTCGAGGGATACGAGCAGTACTTC | CASSLLEGYEQYF